This entry lists 25 T cell receptor beta chains sequenced from one sample in a study of shared clonotypes between healthy human individuals. Data came from immunoSEQ multiplex PCR; TCRdb stores just in-frame clones and leaves some out. The sample records some 1,600,000 clones, roughly 98% being singletons. Sequenced input: naive CD4+ T cells sorted from blood. The subset is: CD45RA+ positively selected. Receptors originate from a man aged 25 to 40 in good health.

This chain connects TRBV9 to TRBJ2-1; the match to TRBD2 covers 11 bases. The CDR3 spans 16 residues. Germline lookup yields CDR1 SGDLS and CDR2 YYNGEE. V dropped 0 bases and J dropped 7; count of bases not matched to a gene: 6. CDR3 nucleotide sequence: TGTGCCAGCAGCGTAGTAGGTTCTAGCGGGGGGAATGAGCAGTTCTTC. It translates to CASSVVGSSGGNEQFF.

The CDR3 DNA follows: TGTGCCAGCAGACCACAGGGTGGCTCTGGGGCCAACGTCCTGACTTTC. This sequence encodes CASRPQGGSGANVLTF. The chain combines TRBV28 with TRBJ2-6, with D maybe TRBD1 (6 bases). The CDR3 has 16 residues. Trimming cost V 6 bases and J 0 bases, with 12 bases left between them. Germline-derived CDR1 and CDR2 are MDHEN and SYDVKM.

V usage is TRBV27 and J usage is TRBJ2-7; D is tentatively TRBD1 or TRBD2 (5 bases each). CDR1 and CDR2 from the germline V gene are MNHEY and SMNVEV (reference sequence). The V end was cut by 5 bases, the J end by 4 bases, with 15 bases between. This CDR3 is 14 amino acids long. In DNA form, the CDR3 reads TGTGCCAGCAGTGAACCGGGACCGCCTTACGAGCAGTACTTC. It specifies CASSEPGPPYEQYF.

A single count supports this clone. The chain carries TRBV11-3 and TRBJ2-1, with 9 bases identical to TRBD1. This CDR3 has 15 amino acids. V trimming: 5 bases; J trimming: 8 bases; junction bases outside the gene matches: 10. In germline, CDR1 is SGHNT, CDR2 YENEEA. This CDR3 is CASSTTGTGKDEQFF. CDR3 coding DNA: TGTGCCAGCAGCACCACCGGGACAGGGAAGGATGAGCAGTTCTTC. The whole variable domain, remainder taken from reference TRBV11-3 and TRBJ2-1, is EAGVVQSPRYKIIEKKQPVAFWCNPISGHNTLYWYLQNLGQGPELLIRYENEEAVDDSQLPKDRFSAERLKGVDSTLKIQPAELGDSAVYLCASSTTGTGKDEQFFGPGTRLTVL.

The V call is TRBV5-1, the J call TRBJ2-5, with D tentatively TRBD1 or TRBD2 (5 bases each). The germline CDR1 and CDR2 sequences are SGHRS and YFSETQ. The CDR3 is 17 residues long. The germline V and J ends were trimmed by 0 bases and 4 bases, with 19 bases remaining between them. The CDR3 loop reads CASSLDPGRRRRETQYF. CDR3 nucleotides: TGCGCCAGCAGCTTGGATCCGGGACGGCGGAGAAGAGAGACCCAGTACTTC. Supplemented by reference TRBV5-1 and TRBJ2-5, the full variable domain reads KAGVTQTPRYLIKTRGQQVTLSCSPISGHRSVSWYQQTPGQGLQFLFEYFSETQRNKGNFPGRFSGRQFSNSRSEMNVSTLELGDSALYLCASSLDPGRRRRETQYFGPGTRLLVL.

The V call is TRBV18, the J call TRBJ1-4; TRBD1 matches at 7 bases. The CDR3 spans 17 residues. Germline trimming cut 3 bases from V and 2 bases from J; bases unmatched to any gene: 9. Germline-derived CDR1 and CDR2 are KGHSH and LQKENI. The CDR3 here is CASSPPTGLRTNEKLFF. CDR3 nucleotide sequence: TGTGCCAGCTCACCGCCGACAGGGTTGAGGACTAATGAAAAACTGTTTTTT.

This clone appeared once. The chain links TRBV5-1 to TRBJ2-5; perhaps TRBD1 as D (6 bases). The CDR3 runs to 14 residues. Trimming took 2 bases from V and 4 from J, leaving 12 bases between them. Germline lookup yields CDR1 SGHRS and CDR2 YFSETQ. This CDR3 is CASSLIRGPETQYF. As DNA, the CDR3 is TGCGCCAGCAGCTTAATCAGGGGCCCAGAGACCCAGTACTTC.

The rearrangement links TRBV19 to TRBJ1-5; D is unclear. The CDR3 is made up of 16 amino acids. Trimming cost V 1 base and J 2 bases, with 12 bases left between them. In germline, CDR1 is LNHDA, CDR2 SQIVND (reference sequence). In DNA form, the CDR3 reads TGTGCCAGTAGTATAGGGGGTAGTAGGGGCAATCAGCCCCAGCATTTT. Protein: CASSIGGSRGNQPQHF.

The chain has TRBV5-1 and TRBJ2-7, with unresolved D. Germline lookup yields CDR1 SGHRS and CDR2 YFSETQ. This CDR3 region has 14 residues. Trimming removed 4 bases from V and 4 bases from J, with 15 bases in between. This CDR3 is CASSIELSEYEQYF. Written as DNA, the CDR3 is TGCGCCAGCAGCATAGAACTAAGCGAGTACGAGCAGTACTTC.

This chain joins TRBV28 and TRBJ1-2, with D unresolved. This CDR3 is built from 18 residues. Deletions cut 5 bases from V and 2 bases from J, with 24 bases between. CDR1 MDHEN and CDR2 SYDVKM come from the germline V gene. The CDR3 here is CASSLLPPRWEGNYGYTF. The CDR3 DNA reads TGTGCCAGCAGTCTACTCCCGCCCCGATGGGAGGGAAACTATGGCTACACCTTC.

This clone showed up just a few times. This chain connects TRBV10-1 to TRBJ2-7; D unresolved. CDR3 length: 14 residues. In germline, CDR1 is WNHNN, CDR2 SYGVQD (reference sequence). Trimming pared 10 bases from V and 2 bases from J, leaving 18 bases between. DNA of the CDR3: TGCGCCACGGCAGCGCGAACCCTACCCTACGAGCAGTACTTC. This encodes CATAARTLPYEQYF.

This clone was detected once. This CDR3 reads CASSLVGRGQSPTNEKLFF. The CDR3, as DNA: TGTGCCAGCAGTTTAGTCGGCAGGGGGCAATCCCCAACTAATGAAAAACTGTTTTTT. The chain has TRBV28 and TRBJ1-4, with 8 bases aligning to TRBD1. Losses at the gene ends were 2 bases for V and 0 bases for J; bases not matched to a gene: 11. CDR1 MDHEN and CDR2 SYDVKM come from the germline V gene. The CDR3 covers 19 residues.

Only one count was recorded for this clone. The chain carries TRBV15 and TRBJ2-3; possibly TRBD1 for D (6 bases). Trimming pared 8 bases from V and 2 bases from J, leaving 17 bases between. Looked up from germline, CDR1 is LNHNV and CDR2 is YYDKDF (reference sequence). This CDR3 contains 15 residues. Here the CDR3 DNA reads TGTGCCACCCGACAGGCCAACATAAACACAGATACGCAGTATTTT. This encodes CATRQANINTDTQYF.

The gene calls are TRBV4-1 and TRBJ1-5, with D tentatively TRBD1 (5 bases). CDR1 is MGHRA and CDR2 is YSYEKL in the germline V gene. Trimming pared 3 bases from V and 6 bases from J, leaving 18 bases between. The CDR3 is 16 residues long. The CDR3 nucleotides read TGCGCCAGCAGCCAGGGCGCCGGGGCCCTAGGTCAGCCCCAGCATTTT. Protein sequence: CASSQGAGALGQPQHF.

The V and J genes are TRBV15 and TRBJ2-1; TRBD1 agrees at 7 bases. V shed 2 bases and J 6 bases; nucleotides not matched to a gene: 4. The CDR3 consists of 14 residues. From germline, CDR1 is LNHNV and CDR2 YYDKDF (reference sequence). CDR3 sequence: CATSRRPGGNEQFF. The DNA of the CDR3 is TGTGCCACCAGCAGACGGCCAGGGGGCAATGAGCAGTTCTTC.

This clone came up once. V and J are TRBV5-1 and TRBJ2-3; 9 bases are a match to TRBD2. The CDR3 sequence is 16 residues long. The V gene end was trimmed by 4 bases and the J gene end by 3 bases; junction bases not matched to a gene: 9. The germline V gene encodes CDR1 SGHRS and CDR2 YFSETQ. The CDR3 sequence: CASSRVAGVRTDTQYF. CDR3 bases: TGCGCCAGCAGCAGGGTAGCGGGAGTAAGGACAGATACGCAGTATTTT.

V usage is TRBV10-1 and J usage is TRBJ2-3, with TRBD2 as a possible D gene (5 bases). Germline V gene data show CDR1 as WNHNN and CDR2 as SYGVQD (reference sequence). Between the trimmed V and J ends, which lost 5 bases and 3 bases, there was a span of 9 bases. The CDR3 extends over 13 amino acids. CDR3 coding DNA: TGCGCCAGCAGTAGGACTGTGACAGATACGCAGTATTTT. It codes for CASSRTVTDTQYF.

The chain recombines TRBV29-1 with TRBJ2-7; the D is unclear. V lost 5 bases, J lost 0 bases, and 11 bases lay in between. The CDR3 has 13 amino acids. CDR1 and CDR2 (germline): SQVTM, ANQGSEA. CDR3 loop: CSVWVGSSYEQYF. In DNA, the CDR3 is TGCAGCGTTTGGGTCGGATCCTCCTACGAGCAGTACTTC.

This chain uses TRBV7-6 with TRBJ2-7, with 8 bases that match TRBD2. CDR3 length: 15 amino acids. CDR1 and CDR2 (germline): SGHVS, FNYEAQ. Losses at the gene ends were 5 bases for V and 0 bases for J; bases not matched to a gene: 6. CDR3 region: CASSPLAGHSYEQYF. The CDR3 DNA sequence: TGTGCCAGCAGCCCCTTAGCGGGGCACTCCTACGAGCAGTACTTC.

The rearrangement joins TRBV5-8 to TRBJ1-5, with 8 bases fitting TRBD1. CDR3 length equals 15 residues. V trimming: 3 bases; J trimming: 3 bases; junction bases outside the gene matches: 5. Germline loops: CDR1 SGHTS, CDR2 YDEGEE. The CDR3 spells CASSSGQEANQPQHF. CDR3 nucleotide sequence: TGTGCCAGCAGCTCGGGACAGGAGGCCAATCAGCCCCAGCATTTT.

The chain couples TRBV7-2 to TRBJ2-3; TRBD1 aligns across 10 bases. After removal of 0 bases from V and 1 base from J, the junction contained 1 base not matched to a gene. Germline V gene sequence: CDR1 SGHTA, CDR2 FQGNSA. This CDR3 has 16 amino acids. CDR3 DNA sequence: TGTGCCAGCAGCTTAGCCGGGACAGGGGGCACAGATACGCAGTATTTT. Translating it yields CASSLAGTGGTDTQYF.

V and J are TRBV28 and TRBJ2-1, with D perhaps being TRBD1 or TRBD2 (5 bases each). CDR1 is MDHEN, CDR2 SYDVKM, per germline. V shed 4 bases and J shed 5 bases, with 15 bases lying between them. The CDR3 is 15 amino acids. The DNA of the CDR3 is TGTGCCAGCAGTTGGGACGCACGCCTTCACAATGAGCAGTTCTTC. This sequence encodes CASSWDARLHNEQFF.

The chain recombines TRBV4-2 with TRBJ2-5; 7 bases line up with TRBD2. The CDR3 spans 15 residues. Germline loops: CDR1 LGHNA, CDR2 YNFKEQ. The ends lost 8 bases at V and 0 bases at J; junction bases unmatched: 9. CDR3 sequence (DNA): TGTGCCAGCCGAAGGGGAGGGTGGTACCAAGAGACCCAGTACTTC. It encodes CASRRGGWYQETQYF.

This sequence joins TRBV6-5 and TRBJ2-1; unclear D gene. The germline CDR1 and CDR2 sequences are MNHEY and SVGAGI. The ends were cut back, 9 bases at V and 13 bases at J, with 25 bases in the middle. The CDR3 runs to 14 residues. In nucleotides, the CDR3 is TGTGCCAGTCCGAAGAAAACTGGGCAGGTTTTCCAGTTCTTC. Amino acids: CASPKKTGQVFQFF.

The rearrangement uses TRBV28 and TRBJ1-4; D is unclear. CDR1 is MDHEN, CDR2 SYDVKM, per germline. The CDR3 is 14 amino acids. The germline V and J ends were trimmed by 3 bases and 3 bases, with 8 bases remaining between them. CDR3 protein: CASSLAGSNEKLFF. CDR3 nucleotides: TGTGCCAGCAGTTTGGCCGGATCTAATGAAAAACTGTTTTTT. Based on the CDR3 plus reference TRBV28 and TRBJ1-4, the full variable domain is DVKVTQSSRYLVKRTGEKVFLECVQDMDHENMFWYRQDPGLGLRLIYFSYDVKMKEKGDIPEGYSVSREKKERFSLILESASTNQTSMYLCASSLAGSNEKLFFGSGTQLSVL.